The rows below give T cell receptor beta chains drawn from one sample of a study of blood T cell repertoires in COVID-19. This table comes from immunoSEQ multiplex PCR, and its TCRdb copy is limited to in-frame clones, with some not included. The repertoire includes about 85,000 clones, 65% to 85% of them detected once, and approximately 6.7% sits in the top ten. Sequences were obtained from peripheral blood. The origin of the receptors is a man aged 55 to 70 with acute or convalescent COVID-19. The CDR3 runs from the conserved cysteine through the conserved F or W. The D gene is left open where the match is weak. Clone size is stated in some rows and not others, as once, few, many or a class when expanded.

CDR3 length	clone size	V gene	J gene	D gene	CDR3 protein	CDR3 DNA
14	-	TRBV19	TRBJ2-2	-	CASREGGGTGELFF	TGTGCCAGTAGGGAGGGAGGAGGCACCGGGGAGCTGTTTTTT
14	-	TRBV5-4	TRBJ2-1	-	CASSPIGDYNEQFF	TGTGCCAGCAGCCCTATCGGAGACTACAATGAGCAGTTCTTC
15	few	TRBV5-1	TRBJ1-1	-	CASSYQTGGNTEAFF	TGCGCCAGCAGCTACCAGACGGGAGGGAACACTGAAGCTTTCTTT
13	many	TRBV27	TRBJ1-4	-	CATSGHGNEKLFF	TGTGCCACTTCGGGACATGGGAATGAAAAACTGTTTTTT
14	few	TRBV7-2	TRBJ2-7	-	CASSLGPGSYEQYF	TGTGCCAGCAGCTTAGGTCCAGGTTCGTACGAGCAGTACTTC
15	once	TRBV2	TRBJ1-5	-	CASSDFGRINQPQHF	TGTGCCAGCAGTGATTTTGGCAGAATCAATCAGCCCCAGCATTTT
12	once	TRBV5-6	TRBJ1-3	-	CASSLQGNTIYF	TGTGCCAGCAGCTTGCAGGGAAACACCATATATTTT
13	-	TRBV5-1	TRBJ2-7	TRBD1	CASSPGTGREQYF	TGCGCCAGCAGCCCCGGGACAGGGCGGGAGCAGTACTTC
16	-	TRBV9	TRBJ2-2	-	CASSPQTGVNTGELFF	TGTGCCAGCAGCCCTCAGACAGGCGTGAACACCGGGGAGCTGTTTTTT
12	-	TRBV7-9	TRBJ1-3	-	CASSLIGNTIYF	TGTGCCAGCAGCTTAATAGGAAACACCATATATTTT
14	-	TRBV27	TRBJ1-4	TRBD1	CASSLLGTGRKLFF	TGTGCCAGCAGTTTATTGGGGACAGGGAGGAAACTGTTTTTT
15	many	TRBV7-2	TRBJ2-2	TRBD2	CASRRGGSLTGELFF	TGTGCCAGCAGACGGGGGGGCAGCCTGACCGGGGAGCTGTTTTTT
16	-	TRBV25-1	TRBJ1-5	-	CASSESGDHGNQPQHF	TGTGCCAGCAGTGAATCAGGGGACCATGGCAATCAGCCCCAGCATTTT
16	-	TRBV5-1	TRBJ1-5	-	CASSLEGGYSNQPQHF	TGCGCCAGCAGCTTGGAAGGGGGTTATAGCAATCAGCCCCAGCATTTT
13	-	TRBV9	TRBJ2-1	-	CASSVVGDNEQFF	TGTGCCAGCAGCGTAGTAGGGGACAATGAGCAGTTCTTC
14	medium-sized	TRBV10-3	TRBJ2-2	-	CAISTATNTGELFF	TGTGCCATCAGTACAGCTACGAACACCGGGGAGCTGTTTTTT
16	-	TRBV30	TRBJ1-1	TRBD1	CAWKGTGGRMNTEAFF	TGTGCCTGGAAGGGAACAGGGGGGAGGATGAACACTGAAGCTTTCTTT
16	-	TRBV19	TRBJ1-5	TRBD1	CASSPRQGGSNQPQHF	TGTGCCAGTAGTCCCCGACAGGGTGGTAGCAATCAGCCCCAGCATTTT
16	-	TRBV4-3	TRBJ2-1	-	CASSQGLGQGRNEQFF	TGCGCCAGCAGCCAAGGTTTGGGGCAGGGAAGGAATGAGCAGTTCTTC
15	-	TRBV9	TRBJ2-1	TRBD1	CASSVEGQGVHEQFF	TGTGCCAGCAGCGTAGAGGGACAGGGGGTCCATGAGCAGTTCTTC
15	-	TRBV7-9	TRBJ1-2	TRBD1	CASSPGGQGDYGYTF	TGTGCCAGCAGCCCCGGGGGTCAGGGGGACTATGGCTACACCTTC
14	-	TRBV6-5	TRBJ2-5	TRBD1	CASRAGTESETQYF	TGTGCCAGCAGAGCCGGGACAGAATCAGAGACCCAGTACTTC
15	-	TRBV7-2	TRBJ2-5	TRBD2	CASSFSGGAGETQYF	TGTGCCAGCAGCTTTAGCGGGGGGGCCGGGGAGACCCAGTACTTC
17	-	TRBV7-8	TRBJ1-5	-	CASSPPLWVGGNQPQHF	TGTGCCAGCAGCCCCCCACTTTGGGTAGGGGGCAATCAGCCCCAGCATTTT
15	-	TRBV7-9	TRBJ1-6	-	CASSPGGGEGSPLHF	TGTGCCAGCAGCCCCGGAGGCGGGGAAGGGTCACCCCTCCACTTT
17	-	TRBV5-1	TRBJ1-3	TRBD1	CASSFSPGTASGNTIYF	TGCGCCAGCAGCTTTTCCCCCGGGACAGCCTCTGGAAACACCATATATTTT
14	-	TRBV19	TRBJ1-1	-	CASSIGGLNTEAFF	TGTGCCAGTAGTATAGGCGGGTTGAACACTGAAGCTTTCTTT
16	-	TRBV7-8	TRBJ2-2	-	CASSPPRGENTGELFF	TGTGCCAGCAGCCCCCCCCGGGGAGAGAACACCGGGGAGCTGTTTTTT
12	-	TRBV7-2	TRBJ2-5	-	CASSRSGETQYF	TGTGCCAGCAGCCGGAGCGGGGAGACCCAGTACTTC
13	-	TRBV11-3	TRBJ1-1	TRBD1	CASSLTGEAEAFF	TGTGCCAGCAGCTTGACAGGGGAGGCTGAAGCTTTCTTT
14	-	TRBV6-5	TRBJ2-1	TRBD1	CASSYRDRDNEQFF	TGTGCCAGCTCATACCGGGACAGGGACAATGAGCAGTTCTTC
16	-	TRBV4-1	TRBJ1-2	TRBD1	CASSQDEGDSRKGYTF	TGCGCCAGCAGCCAAGATGAAGGGGACAGCCGGAAGGGCTACACCTTC
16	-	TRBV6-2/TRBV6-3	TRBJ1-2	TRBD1	CASSLKPDRTNYGYTF	TGTGCCAGCAGTCTGAAACCGGACAGGACTAACTATGGCTACACCTTC